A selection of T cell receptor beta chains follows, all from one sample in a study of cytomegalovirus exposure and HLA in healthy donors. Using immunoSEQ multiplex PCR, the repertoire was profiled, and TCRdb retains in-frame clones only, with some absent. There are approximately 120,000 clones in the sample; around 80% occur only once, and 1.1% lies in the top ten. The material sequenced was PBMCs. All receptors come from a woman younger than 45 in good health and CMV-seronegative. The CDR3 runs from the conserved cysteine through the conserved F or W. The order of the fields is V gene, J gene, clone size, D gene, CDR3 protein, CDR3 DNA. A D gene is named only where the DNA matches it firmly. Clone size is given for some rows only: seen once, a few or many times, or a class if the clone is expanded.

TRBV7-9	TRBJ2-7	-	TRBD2	CSSSSLEWTSGRTYEQYF	TGTTCCAGCAGCTCACTGGAATGGACTAGCGGGAGGACCTACGAGCAGTACTTC
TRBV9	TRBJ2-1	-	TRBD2	CASSVLAGDGEQFF	TGTGCCAGCAGCGTCCTAGCGGGAGACGGTGAGCAGTTCTTC
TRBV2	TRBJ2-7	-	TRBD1	CASSLDRDDEQYF	TGTGCCAGCAGTCTGGACAGGGACGACGAGCAGTACTTC
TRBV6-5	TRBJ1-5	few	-	CATKQGGNQPQHF	TGTGCCACTAAGCAGGGCGGCAATCAGCCCCAGCATTTT
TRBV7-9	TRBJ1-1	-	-	CASSQSDRNTEAFF	TGTGCCAGCAGCCAATCGGACAGGAACACTGAAGCTTTCTTT
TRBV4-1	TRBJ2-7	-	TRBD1	CASSQDRTGGSYEQYF	TGCGCCAGCAGCCAAGATAGGACAGGGGGGTCCTACGAGCAGTACTTC
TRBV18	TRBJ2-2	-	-	CASSPEQLTGELFF	TGTGCCAGCTCACCAGAACAGCTCACCGGGGAGCTGTTTTTT
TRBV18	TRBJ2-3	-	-	CASSPRGRKGTDTQYF	TGTGCCAGCTCCCCCAGGGGCAGGAAGGGCACAGATACGCAGTATTTT
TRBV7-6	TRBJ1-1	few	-	CASSSARLAEAFF	TGTGCCAGCAGCTCCGCCAGGTTGGCTGAAGCTTTCTTT
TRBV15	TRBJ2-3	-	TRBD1	CATKTGAITDTQYF	TGTGCCACCAAGACAGGGGCGATCACAGATACGCAGTATTTT
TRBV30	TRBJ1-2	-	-	CAWSVGRSRGYTF	TGTGCCTGGAGTGTGGGCAGGTCTCGAGGCTACACCTTC
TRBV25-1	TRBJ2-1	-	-	CASNPAGTGANNEQFF	TGTGCCAGCAACCCTGCCGGGACTGGCGCTAACAATGAGCAGTTCTTC
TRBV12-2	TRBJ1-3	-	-	CASRLQGAGGNTIYF	TGTGCAAGTCGCTTACAGGGGGCGGGTGGAAACACCATATATTTT
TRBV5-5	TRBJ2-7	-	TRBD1	CASSPLNRGSYEQYF	TGTGCCAGCAGCCCCTTAAACAGGGGATCCTACGAGCAGTACTTC
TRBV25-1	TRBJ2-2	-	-	CASTAAGLGTGELFF	TGTGCCAGTACCGCCGCGGGTCTCGGGACCGGGGAGCTGTTTTTT
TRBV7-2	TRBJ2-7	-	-	CASSLQGPYEQYF	TGTGCCAGCAGCTTACAGGGGCCCTACGAGCAGTACTTC
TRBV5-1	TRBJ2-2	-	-	CASSLDRNLGALNTGELFF	TGCGCCAGCAGCTTGGACCGCAACCTGGGGGCCTTGAACACCGGGGAGCTGTTTTTT
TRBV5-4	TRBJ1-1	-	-	CASTPIGGDEAFF	TGTGCCAGCACTCCTATTGGGGGGGATGAAGCTTTCTTT
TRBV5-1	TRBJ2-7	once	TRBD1	CASSYDRGGDEQYF	TGCGCCAGCAGCTACGACAGGGGCGGCGACGAGCAGTACTTC
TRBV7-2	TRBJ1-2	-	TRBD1	CASSFAGTGTRGYTF	TGTGCCAGCAGCTTTGCCGGGACAGGGACTCGAGGCTACACCTTC
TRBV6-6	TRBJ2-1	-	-	CASSYFRGGGYNEQFF	TGTGCCAGCAGTTACTTCCGGGGAGGGGGGTACAATGAGCAGTTCTTC
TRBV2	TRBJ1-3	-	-	CASSEGPFLHSGNTIYF	TGTGCCAGCAGTGAGGGCCCGTTCCTTCACTCTGGAAACACCATATATTTT
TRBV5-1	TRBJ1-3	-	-	CASSDQGAGNTIYF	TGCGCCAGCAGCGACCAGGGTGCAGGAAACACCATATATTTT
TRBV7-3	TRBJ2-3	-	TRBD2	CASSLGSSGVADTQYF	TGTGCCAGCAGCTTGGGTTCCAGCGGGGTAGCAGATACGCAGTATTTT
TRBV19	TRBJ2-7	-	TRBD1	CASSGQGDTYKQYF	TGTGCCAGTAGCGGACAGGGGGATACATACAAGCAGTACTTC
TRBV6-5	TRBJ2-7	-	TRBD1	CASSSDRAAHF	TGTGCCAGCAGTTCGGACAGGGCAGCCCACTTC
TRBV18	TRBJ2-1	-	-	CASSPPGRAFYNEQFF	TGTGCCAGCTCACCACCGGGCAGGGCCTTCTACAATGAGCAGTTCTTC
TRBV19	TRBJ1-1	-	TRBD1	CASSTRQGPDEEAFF	TGTGCCAGTAGTACCCGACAGGGCCCCGATGAAGAAGCTTTCTTT
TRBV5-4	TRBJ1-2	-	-	CASRLTGSNYGYTF	TGTGCCAGCAGACTCACAGGGTCTAACTATGGCTACACCTTC
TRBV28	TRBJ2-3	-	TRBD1	CASSSGQGTDTQYF	TGTGCCAGCAGCAGTGGACAGGGAACAGATACGCAGTATTTT
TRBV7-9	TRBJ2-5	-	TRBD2	CASSLPNHRTSGRGETQYF	TGTGCCAGCAGCTTACCAAACCACAGGACTAGCGGGAGGGGAGAGACCCAGTACTTC
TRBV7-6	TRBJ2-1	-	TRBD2	CASSLGSTSGGPVGEQFF	TGTGCCAGCAGCTTAGGCAGTACCAGCGGGGGTCCCGTGGGGGAGCAGTTCTTC
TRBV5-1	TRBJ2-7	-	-	CASSLDSGPYEQYF	TGCGCCAGCAGCTTGGACTCAGGGCCCTACGAGCAGTACTTC
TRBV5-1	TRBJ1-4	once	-	CASSSTGISNEKLFF	TGCGCCAGCAGCTCCACAGGGATCTCTAATGAAAAACTGTTTTTT
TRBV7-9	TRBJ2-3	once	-	CSSSPRHGSGDTQYF	TGTTCCAGCAGCCCCCGACACGGGAGCGGGGATACGCAGTATTTT
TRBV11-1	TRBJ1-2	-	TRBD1	CASSVGQVYGYTF	TGTGCCAGCAGCGTTGGACAGGTCTATGGCTACACCTTC
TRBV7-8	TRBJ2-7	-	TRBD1	CASSLALDRVVPYEQYF	TGTGCCAGCAGCTTAGCCCTCGACAGGGTAGTCCCCTACGAGCAGTACTTC
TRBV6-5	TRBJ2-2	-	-	CASSLTTNTGELFF	TGTGCCAGCAGTCTTACTACGAACACCGGGGAGCTGTTTTTT
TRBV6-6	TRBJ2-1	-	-	CASRKTDGIYNEQFF	TGTGCCAGCAGGAAAACGGACGGGATCTACAATGAGCAGTTCTTC
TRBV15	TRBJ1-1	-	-	CATSRDPRGGEGEAFF	TGTGCCACCAGCAGAGATCCGAGGGGAGGGGAGGGAGAAGCTTTCTTT
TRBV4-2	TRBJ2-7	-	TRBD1	CASSQPGQGVEEQYF	TGTGCCAGCAGCCAACCGGGACAGGGAGTGGAGGAGCAGTACTTC
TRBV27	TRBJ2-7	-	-	CASSLSYQTYEQYF	TGTGCCAGCAGTTTATCTTACCAGACCTACGAGCAGTACTTC
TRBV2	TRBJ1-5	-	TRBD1	CASSERDRVVQPQHF	TGTGCCAGCAGTGAACGGGACAGGGTAGTTCAGCCCCAGCATTTT
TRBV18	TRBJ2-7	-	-	CASSSINTGSYEQYF	TGTGCCAGCTCATCGATCAATACAGGCTCCTACGAGCAGTACTTC
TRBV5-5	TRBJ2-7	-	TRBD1	CASSQGTGDSPYEQYF	TGTGCCAGCAGCCAAGGGACAGGTGACAGTCCCTACGAGCAGTACTTC
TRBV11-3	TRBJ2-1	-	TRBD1	CASSLAGQGHNEQFF	TGTGCCAGCAGCTTAGCGGGACAGGGACACAATGAGCAGTTCTTC
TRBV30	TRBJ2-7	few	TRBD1	CAWGQAYEQYF	TGTGCCTGGGGACAGGCCTACGAGCAGTACTTC
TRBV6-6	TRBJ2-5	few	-	CASSYGAGGGETQYF	TGTGCCAGCAGTTACGGAGCAGGGGGAGGAGAGACCCAGTACTTC
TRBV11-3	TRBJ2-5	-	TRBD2	CASSPGGAGGLQNTQYF	TGTGCCAGCAGCCCCGGTGGCGCGGGGGGGCTACAGAATACCCAGTACTTC
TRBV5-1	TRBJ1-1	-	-	CASSERAGLNTEAFF	TGCGCCAGCAGCGAGAGGGCCGGTTTGAACACTGAAGCTTTCTTT
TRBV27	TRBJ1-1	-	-	CASRFGTAATEAFF	TGTGCCAGTCGCTTCGGGACTGCCGCCACTGAAGCTTTCTTT
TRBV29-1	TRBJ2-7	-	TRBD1	CSGGQTYEQYF	TGCAGCGGGGGACAGACCTACGAGCAGTACTTC
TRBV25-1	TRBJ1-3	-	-	CASTPAGRGSGNTIYF	TGTGCCAGCACACCAGCCGGGAGGGGATCTGGAAACACCATATATTTT
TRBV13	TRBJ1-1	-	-	CASSFRDWNTEAFF	TGTGCCAGCAGCTTCCGGGACTGGAACACTGAAGCTTTCTTT